The count of the clone carrying this T cell receptor beta chain is one. These data are taken from a study of blood T cell repertoires in COVID-19. Assay: immunoSEQ multiplex PCR; the TCRdb copy retains only in-frame clones and omits some. This table holds some 43,000 clones, less than 85% found once. The CDR3 is made up of 16 amino acids. V lost 4 bases, J lost 4 bases, and 6 bases stayed unmatched. Germline loops: CDR1 KGHDR, CDR2 SFDVKD. Material: peripheral blood. V gene TRBV24-1 combines with J gene TRBJ2-2; 9 nucleotides line up with TRBD1. The TCR comes from a man aged 45-60 years with active COVID-19. The CDR3: CATSDHGTGTTGELFF. Here the CDR3 DNA reads TGTGCCACCAGTGACCACGGGACAGGGACCACCGGGGAGCTGTTTTTT.